The 3 T cell receptor beta chains below all came from one sample that was sequenced in a study of blood T cell repertoires in COVID-19 (dated by TCRdb to the early 2020s). To prepare the library, the immunoSEQ multiplex PCR assay was applied. Here the immuneACCESS table is served through TCRdb, limited to in-frame sequences with V and J called. Missing clones are a known gap in these copies; in checked studies unresolved V genes cover under half, and the rest lacks a known reason. The sample profile shows roughly 410,000 clones; around 92% of them were found once. The ten largest account for about 1.2% of the sample. The source material was peripheral blood. The receptors stem from a man in his forties or fifties with acute or convalescent COVID-19.

This chain links TRBV27 with TRBJ2-7, with 10 bases that match TRBD1. J was trimmed by 2 bases and V by 5 bases; bases with no gene match: 6. Germline CDR1 and CDR2: MNHEY and SMNVEV (reference sequence). This CDR3 has 15 residues. The CDR3 DNA is TGTGCCAGCAGTAGGACAGGGGGATCGACCTACGAGCAGTACTTC. The encoded protein is CASSRTGGSTYEQYF.

This clone came up a few times. This rearrangement joins TRBV9 to TRBJ1-3; D may be TRBD1 (5 bases). This CDR3 region has 15 residues. Germline values: CDR1 SGDLS, CDR2 YYNGEE. Deletions cut 2 bases from V and 4 bases from J, with 13 bases between. This CDR3 is CASSVSGFSGNTIYF. CDR3 nucleotide sequence: TGTGCCAGCAGCGTCTCAGGGTTTTCAGGAAACACCATATATTTT.

The gene calls are TRBV7-6 and TRBJ2-5; the match to TRBD1 covers 8 bases. CDR3 size: 14 residues. The ends lost 2 bases at V and 5 bases at J; junction bases unmatched: 4. Germline CDR1 and CDR2: SGHVS and FNYEAQ. CDR3 residues: CASSLLDRGETQYF. CDR3 in DNA: TGTGCCAGCAGCTTACTTGACAGGGGTGAGACCCAGTACTTC.